This T cell receptor beta chain is drawn from a study of blood T cell repertoires in COVID-19. Turning to the study itself: COVID-19 samples collected from the United States, Italy and Spain covered acute and convalescent phases. Sources were T cells, B-cell-depleted T cells, or PBMCs; the material itself was cDNA or gDNA.

Study processing details: It was from reference gene primer amplification that nucleated cell counts were estimated. The method was immunoSEQ multiplex PCR; TCRdb's version includes in-frame clones alone and lacks a portion of them. From that table come the V and J calls and clone size; the DNA was used to work out D and trimming. In the table there are about 99,000 clones, roughly 87% of which are singletons. CDR1 and CDR2 (germline): SGHTA, FQGNSA. This CDR3 has 12 residues. V lost 1 base and J 8 bases, leaving 8 bases between the germline ends. The chain combines TRBV7-2 with TRBJ2-5, with TRBD1 as a possible D gene (5 bases). This receptor was identified in a man in his forties or fifties in a cohort sampled during active COVID-19. The sequenced sample consisted of peripheral blood. CDR3 nucleotide sequence: TGTGCCAGCAGCTTAGGGGGCGCCACCCAGTACTTC. This translates into CASSLGGATQYF.